The 5 T cell receptor beta chains below all came from one sample that was sequenced in a study of blood T cells in healthy people across ages. A second PCR of roughly 7 to 11 cycles used a sample-barcoded 5' primer and a J-beta primer mix. TCRdb re-derived calls from the 5' RACE reads in MiXCR, one entry per CDR3 protein. The sample consists of 850,000 to 1,300,000 distinct CDR3 sequences, 40% to 50% of them appearing once. Sequencing was performed on blood. The receptors were sampled from a woman in her sixties in good health.

J is TRBJ2-5 and V is TRBV7-9; D might be TRBD2 (6 bases). Germline CDR1 is SEHNR and CDR2 is FQNEAQ (reference sequence). This CDR3 is 13 amino acids long. V was pared by 7 bases and J by 4 bases, with 13 bases between. The CDR3 DNA sequence: TGTGCCAGCACGGATGGGGGGTCAGAGACCCAGTACTTC. This encodes CASTDGGSETQYF.

Only a few counts were recorded for this clonotype. The rearrangement uses TRBV28 and TRBJ2-6, with 10 nucleotides matching TRBD1. Germline CDR1 MDHEN, CDR2 SYDVKM. The V gene end was trimmed by 6 bases and the J gene end by 0 bases; junction bases not matched to a gene: 5. The length of the CDR3 is 17 residues. CDR3 in DNA: TGTGCCAGCAGGATGGACAGGGGGGACTCTGGGGCCAACGTCCTGACTTTC. Translating gives CASRMDRGDSGANVLTF.

The chain uses TRBV20-1 and TRBJ2-5; the D gene could be TRBD1 or TRBD2 (5 bases each). Germline V gives CDR1 DFQATT, CDR2 SNEGSKA (reference sequence). Trimming pared 7 bases from V and 2 bases from J, leaving 14 bases between. CDR3 length equals 13 residues. Written as DNA, the CDR3 is TGCAGTGGGGCCGGGACCAGACAAGAGACCCAGTACTTC. As protein: CSGAGTRQETQYF.

The chain carries TRBV3-1 and TRBJ1-1; a weak D match, TRBD1 (5 bases). The CDR3 runs to 12 residues. The germline V gene has CDR1 LGHDT and CDR2 YNNKEL (reference sequence). With 3 bases removed from V and 11 bases from J, the gap between germline ends came to 13 bases. The CDR3 spells CASSQPGKRAFF. The DNA for the CDR3 is TGTGCCAGCAGCCAGCCAGGGAAACGGGCTTTCTTT.

V usage is TRBV2 and J usage is TRBJ2-7; D is perhaps TRBD2 (6 bases). This CDR3 is built from 14 residues. Germline-derived CDR1 and CDR2 are SNHLY and FYNNEI. Deletions cut 3 bases from V and 0 bases from J, with 9 bases between. The CDR3 DNA reads as TGTGCCAGCAGTGAGGGACTTTCCTCCTACGAGCAGTACTTC. Protein product: CASSEGLSSYEQYF.